This T cell receptor beta chain was sequenced for a study of OX40 agonist ivuxolimab in advanced cancers. Study-level background: Ivuxolimab doses were 0.01, 0.1, 0.3, 1.5, 3 or 10 mg/kg every 2 weeks. Males comprised 82.7% of the group, whose mean age was approximately 62 years (range about 20 to 79).

Germline V lookup: CDR1 WSHSY, CDR2 SAAADI. V dropped 10 bases and J dropped 2 bases, with 13 bases sitting between them. The CDR3 spans 13 residues. This table comes from immunoSEQ multiplex PCR, and its TCRdb copy is limited to in-frame clones, with some not included. The sample contains fewer than 60,000 clones, 81% of which appear only once. This clone was observed a few times. The sample in question was CD4+ or CD8+ T cells sorted from blood, obtained in a trial of the OX40 agonist ivuxolimab. The clonotype originates from an adult with an advanced solid tumor such as melanoma, head and neck, liver or kidney cancer. The chain links TRBV10-2 to TRBJ2-3; possibly TRBD1 for D (5 bases). For the CDR3, the DNA is TGCGCCACCCGACAGACAAACACAGATACGCAGTATTTT. It translates to CATRQTNTDTQYF.